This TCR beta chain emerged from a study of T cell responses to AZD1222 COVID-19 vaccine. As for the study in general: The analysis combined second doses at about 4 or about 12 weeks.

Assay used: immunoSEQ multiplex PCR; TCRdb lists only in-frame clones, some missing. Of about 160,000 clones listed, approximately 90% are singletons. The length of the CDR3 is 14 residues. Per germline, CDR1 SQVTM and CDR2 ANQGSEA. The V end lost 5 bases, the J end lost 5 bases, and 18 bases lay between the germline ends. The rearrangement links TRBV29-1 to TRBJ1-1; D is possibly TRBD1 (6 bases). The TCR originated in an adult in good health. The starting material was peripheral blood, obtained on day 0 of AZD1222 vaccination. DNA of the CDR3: TGCAGCGTTTTGGTACGGGGGGCGCGGACTGAAGCTTTCTTT. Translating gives CSVLVRGARTEAFF.